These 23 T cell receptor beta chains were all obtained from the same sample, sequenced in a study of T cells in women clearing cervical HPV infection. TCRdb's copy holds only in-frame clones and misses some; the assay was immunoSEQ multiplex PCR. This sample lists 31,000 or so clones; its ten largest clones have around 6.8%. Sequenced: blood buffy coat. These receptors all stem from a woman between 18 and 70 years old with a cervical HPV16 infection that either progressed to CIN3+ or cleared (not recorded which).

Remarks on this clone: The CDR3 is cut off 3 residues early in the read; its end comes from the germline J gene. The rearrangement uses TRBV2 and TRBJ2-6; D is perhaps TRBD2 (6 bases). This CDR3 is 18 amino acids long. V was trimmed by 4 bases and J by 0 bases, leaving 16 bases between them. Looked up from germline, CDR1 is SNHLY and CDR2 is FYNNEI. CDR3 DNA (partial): TGTGCCAGCAGTGCAGACGGCAGGGACTTCTCTGGGGCCAACGTC. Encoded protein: CASSADGRDFSGANV. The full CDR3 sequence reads CASSADGRDFSGANVLTF.

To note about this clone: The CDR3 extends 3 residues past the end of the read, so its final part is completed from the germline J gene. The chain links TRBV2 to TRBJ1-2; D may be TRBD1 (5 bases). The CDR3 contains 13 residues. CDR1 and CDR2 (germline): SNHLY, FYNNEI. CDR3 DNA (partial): TGTGCCAGCAGTGATGCGGGGGTCTACGAC. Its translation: CASSDAGVYD. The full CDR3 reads CASSDAGVYDYTF.

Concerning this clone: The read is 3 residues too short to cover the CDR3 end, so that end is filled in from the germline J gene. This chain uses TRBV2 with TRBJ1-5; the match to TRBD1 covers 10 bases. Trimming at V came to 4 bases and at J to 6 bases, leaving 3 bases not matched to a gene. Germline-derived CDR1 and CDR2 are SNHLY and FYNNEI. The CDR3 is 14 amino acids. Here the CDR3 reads CASSGQGAGQPQHF. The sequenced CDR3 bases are TGTGCCAGCAGTGGACAGGGGGCAGGTCAGCCC.

The DNA read from the CDR3 is TGTGCCAGCAGCCCAGAAGGACTAGCCATGGAGACG. It codes for CASSPEGLAMET. The entire CDR3 protein reads CASSPEGLAMETQYF. V is TRBV7-3 and J is TRBJ2-3; 8 nucleotides align to TRBD2. The read terminates 3 residues ahead of where the CDR3 ends, so the germline J gene completes it. CDR3 length: 15 amino acids. Germline CDR1 SGHTA, CDR2 FQGTGA.

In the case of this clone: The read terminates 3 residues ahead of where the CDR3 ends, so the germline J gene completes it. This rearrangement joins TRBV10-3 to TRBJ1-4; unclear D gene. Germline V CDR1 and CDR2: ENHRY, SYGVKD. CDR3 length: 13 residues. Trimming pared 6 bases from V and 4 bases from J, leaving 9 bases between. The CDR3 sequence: CAIRDGLNEKLFF. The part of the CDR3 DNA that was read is TGTGCCATCAGGGACGGACTTAATGAAAAA.

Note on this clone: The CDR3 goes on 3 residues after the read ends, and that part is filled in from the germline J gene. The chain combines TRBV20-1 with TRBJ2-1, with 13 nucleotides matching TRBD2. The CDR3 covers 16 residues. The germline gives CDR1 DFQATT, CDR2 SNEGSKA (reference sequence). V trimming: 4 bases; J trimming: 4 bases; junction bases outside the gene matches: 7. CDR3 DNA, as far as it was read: TGCAGTGCTAAAGGGACTAGCGGGACCATATACAATGAG. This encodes CSAKGTSGTIYNE. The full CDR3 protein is CSAKGTSGTIYNEQFF.

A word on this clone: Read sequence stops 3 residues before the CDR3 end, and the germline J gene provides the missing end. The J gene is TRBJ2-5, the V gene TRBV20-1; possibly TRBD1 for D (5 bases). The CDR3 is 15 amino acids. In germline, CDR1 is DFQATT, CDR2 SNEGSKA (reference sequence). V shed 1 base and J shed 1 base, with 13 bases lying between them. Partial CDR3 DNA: TGCAGTGCTAGAGGGGGTCTTGGGGCCCAAGAGACC. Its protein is CSARGGLGAQET. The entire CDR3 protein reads CSARGGLGAQETQYF.

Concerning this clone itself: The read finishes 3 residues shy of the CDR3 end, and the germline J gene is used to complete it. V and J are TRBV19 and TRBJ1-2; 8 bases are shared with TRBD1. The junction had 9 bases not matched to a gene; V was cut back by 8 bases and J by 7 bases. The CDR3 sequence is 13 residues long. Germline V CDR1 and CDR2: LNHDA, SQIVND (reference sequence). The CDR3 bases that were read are TGTGCCAGTCGGAGACAGGGGAAGGGTGGC. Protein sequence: CASRRQGKGG. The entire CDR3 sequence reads CASRRQGKGGYTF.

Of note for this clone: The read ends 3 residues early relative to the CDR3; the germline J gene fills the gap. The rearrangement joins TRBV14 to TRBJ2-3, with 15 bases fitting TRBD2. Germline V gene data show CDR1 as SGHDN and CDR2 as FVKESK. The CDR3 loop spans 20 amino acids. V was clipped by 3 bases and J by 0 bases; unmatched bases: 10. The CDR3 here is CASSHYPGTSGRWSTDTQYF. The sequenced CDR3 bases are TGTGCCAGCAGCCATTATCCCGGGACTAGCGGGAGGTGGAGCACAGATACG.

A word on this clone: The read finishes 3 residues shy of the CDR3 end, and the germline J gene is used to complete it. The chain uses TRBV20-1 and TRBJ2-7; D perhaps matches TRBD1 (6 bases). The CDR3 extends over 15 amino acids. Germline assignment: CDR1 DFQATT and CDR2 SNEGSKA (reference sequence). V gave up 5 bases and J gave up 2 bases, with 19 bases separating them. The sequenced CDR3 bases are TGCAGTGCTTCGGCCGCCGGGACATTGACCTACGAG. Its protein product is CSASAAGTLTYE. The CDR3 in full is CSASAAGTLTYEQYF.

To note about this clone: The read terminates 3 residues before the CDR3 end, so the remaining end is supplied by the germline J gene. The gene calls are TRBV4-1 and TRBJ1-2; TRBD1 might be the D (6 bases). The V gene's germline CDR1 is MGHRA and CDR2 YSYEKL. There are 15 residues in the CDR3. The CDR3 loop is CASSQAGQVSYDYTF. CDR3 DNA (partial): TGCGCCAGCAGCCAAGCGGGACAAGTCTCCTACGAC.

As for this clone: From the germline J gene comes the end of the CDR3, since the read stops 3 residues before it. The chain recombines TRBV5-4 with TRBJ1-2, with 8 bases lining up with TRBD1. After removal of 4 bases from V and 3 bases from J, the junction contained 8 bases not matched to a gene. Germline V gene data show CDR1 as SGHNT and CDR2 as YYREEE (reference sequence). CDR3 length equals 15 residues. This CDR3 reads CASSDRQGRHYGYTF. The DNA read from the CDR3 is TGTGCCAGCAGCGACCGACAGGGGCGGCACTATGGC.

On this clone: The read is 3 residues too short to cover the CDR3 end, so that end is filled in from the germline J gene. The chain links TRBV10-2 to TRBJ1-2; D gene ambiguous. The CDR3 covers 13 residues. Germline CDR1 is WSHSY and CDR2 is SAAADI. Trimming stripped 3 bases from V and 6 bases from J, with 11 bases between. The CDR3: CASSDGRKDGYTF. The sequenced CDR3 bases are TGCGCCAGCAGTGATGGCAGAAAGGATGGC.

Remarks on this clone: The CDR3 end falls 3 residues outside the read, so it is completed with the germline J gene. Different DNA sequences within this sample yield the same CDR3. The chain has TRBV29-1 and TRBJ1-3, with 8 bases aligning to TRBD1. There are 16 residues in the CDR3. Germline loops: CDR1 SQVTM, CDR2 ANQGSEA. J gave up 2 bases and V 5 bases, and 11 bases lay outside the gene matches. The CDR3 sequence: CSVIWTGIRTGNTIYF. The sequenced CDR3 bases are TGCAGCGTTATCTGGACAGGGATAAGGACTGGAAACACC.

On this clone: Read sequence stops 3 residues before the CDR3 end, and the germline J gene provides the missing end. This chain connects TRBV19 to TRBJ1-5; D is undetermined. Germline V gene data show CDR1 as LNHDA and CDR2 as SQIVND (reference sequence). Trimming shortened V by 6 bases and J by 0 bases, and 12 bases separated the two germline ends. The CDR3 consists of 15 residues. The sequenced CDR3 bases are TGTGCCAGTAGCCCTATATCCGATAGCAATCAGCCC. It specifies CASSPISDSNQP. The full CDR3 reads CASSPISDSNQPQHF.

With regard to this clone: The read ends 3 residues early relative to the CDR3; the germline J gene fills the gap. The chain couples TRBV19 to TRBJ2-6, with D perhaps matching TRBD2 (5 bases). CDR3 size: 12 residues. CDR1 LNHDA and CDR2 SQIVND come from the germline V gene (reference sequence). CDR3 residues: CASSIGRLVLTF. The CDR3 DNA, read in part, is TGTGCCAGTAGTATAGGTAGACTAGTC.

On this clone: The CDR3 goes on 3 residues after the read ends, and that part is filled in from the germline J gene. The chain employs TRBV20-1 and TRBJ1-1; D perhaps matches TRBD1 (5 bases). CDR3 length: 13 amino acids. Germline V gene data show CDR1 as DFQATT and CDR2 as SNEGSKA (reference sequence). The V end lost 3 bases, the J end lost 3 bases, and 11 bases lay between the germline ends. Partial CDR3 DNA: TGCAGTGCTAGTCGGGGGAGTTACACTGAA. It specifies CSASRGSYTE. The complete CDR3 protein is CSASRGSYTEAFF.

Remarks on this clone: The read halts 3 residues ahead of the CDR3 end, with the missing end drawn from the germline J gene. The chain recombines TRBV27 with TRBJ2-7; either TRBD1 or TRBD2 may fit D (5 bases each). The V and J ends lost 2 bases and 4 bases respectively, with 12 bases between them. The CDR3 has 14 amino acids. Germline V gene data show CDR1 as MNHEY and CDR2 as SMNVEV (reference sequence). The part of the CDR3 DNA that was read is TGTGCCAGCAGTTTAAGAGGGGCAAGGTACGAG. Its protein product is CASSLRGARYE. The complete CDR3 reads CASSLRGARYEQYF.

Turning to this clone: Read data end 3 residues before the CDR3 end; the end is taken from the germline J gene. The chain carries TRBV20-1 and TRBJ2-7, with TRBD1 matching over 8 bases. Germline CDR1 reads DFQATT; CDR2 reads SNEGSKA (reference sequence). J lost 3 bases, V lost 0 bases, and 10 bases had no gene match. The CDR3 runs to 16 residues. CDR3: CSARDQDRARHYEQYF. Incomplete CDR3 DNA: TGCAGTGCTAGAGACCAGGACAGGGCAAGACACTACGAG.

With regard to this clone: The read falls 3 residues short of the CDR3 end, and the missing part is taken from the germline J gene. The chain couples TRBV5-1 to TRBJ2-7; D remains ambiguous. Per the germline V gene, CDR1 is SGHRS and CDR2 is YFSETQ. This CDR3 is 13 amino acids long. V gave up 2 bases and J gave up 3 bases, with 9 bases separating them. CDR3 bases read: TGCGCCAGCAGCTTTGATCAGATCTACGAG. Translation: CASSFDQIYE. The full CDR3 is CASSFDQIYEQYF.

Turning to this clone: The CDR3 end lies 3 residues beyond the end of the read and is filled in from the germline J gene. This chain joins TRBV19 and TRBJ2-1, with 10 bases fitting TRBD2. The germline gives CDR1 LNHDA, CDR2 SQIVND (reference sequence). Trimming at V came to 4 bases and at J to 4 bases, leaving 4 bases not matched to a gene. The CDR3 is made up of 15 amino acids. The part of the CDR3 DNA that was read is TGTGCCAGTAGTACGGGACTAGCGATATACAATGAG. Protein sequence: CASSTGLAIYNE. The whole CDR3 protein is CASSTGLAIYNEQFF. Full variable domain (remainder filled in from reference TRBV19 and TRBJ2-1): DGGITQSPKYLFRKEGQNVTLSCEQNLNHDAMYWYRQDPGQGLRLIYYSQIVNDFQKGDIAEGYSVSREKKESFPLTVTSAQKNPTAFYLCASSTGLAIYNEQFFGPGTRLTVL.

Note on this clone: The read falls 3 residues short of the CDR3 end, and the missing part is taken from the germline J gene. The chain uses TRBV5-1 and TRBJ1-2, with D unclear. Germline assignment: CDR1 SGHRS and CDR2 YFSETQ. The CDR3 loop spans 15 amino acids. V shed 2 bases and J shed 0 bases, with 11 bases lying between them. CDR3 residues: CASSFDQSANYGYTF. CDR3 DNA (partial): TGCGCCAGCAGCTTTGATCAGAGCGCTAACTATGGC.

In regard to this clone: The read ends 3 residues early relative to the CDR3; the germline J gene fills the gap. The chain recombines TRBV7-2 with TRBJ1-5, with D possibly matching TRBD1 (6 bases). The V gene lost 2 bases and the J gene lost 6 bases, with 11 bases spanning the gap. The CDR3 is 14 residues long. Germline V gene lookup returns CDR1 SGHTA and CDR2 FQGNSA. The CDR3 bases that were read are TGTGCCAGCAGCTTACAGGGGACAAGTCAGCCC. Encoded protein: CASSLQGTSQP. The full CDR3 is CASSLQGTSQPQHF.